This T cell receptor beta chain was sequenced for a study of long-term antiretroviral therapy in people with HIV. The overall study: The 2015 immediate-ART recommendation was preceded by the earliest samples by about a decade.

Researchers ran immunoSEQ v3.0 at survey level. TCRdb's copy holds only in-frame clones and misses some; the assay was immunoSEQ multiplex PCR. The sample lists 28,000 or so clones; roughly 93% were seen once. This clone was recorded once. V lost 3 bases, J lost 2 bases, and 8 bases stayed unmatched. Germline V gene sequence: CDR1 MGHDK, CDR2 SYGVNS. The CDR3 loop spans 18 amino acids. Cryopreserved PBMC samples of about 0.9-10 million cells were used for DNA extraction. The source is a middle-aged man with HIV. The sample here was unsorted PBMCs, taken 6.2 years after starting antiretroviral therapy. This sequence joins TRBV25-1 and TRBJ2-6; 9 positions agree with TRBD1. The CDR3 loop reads CASSEPGQGTPGANVLTF. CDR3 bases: TGTGCCAGCAGTGAGCCCGGACAGGGGACGCCTGGGGCCAACGTCCTGACTTTC.